This is a list of T cell receptor beta chains from one sample in a study of tumor-infiltrating lymphocytes in primary liver carcinoma. TCRdb passed the multiplex PCR reads through MiXCR, listing each CDR3 protein once. The sample consists of more than 70,000 distinct CDR3 sequences, 55% to 85% of them appearing once. Source material: liver tumor tissue from sampling region 1. These receptor sequences come from a man aged 40-50 years with primary liver carcinoma and hepatitis B virus infection. Each CDR3 is given with its conserved first and last residue.

j_gene,v_gene,CDR3aa
TRBJ2-7,TRBV28,CASSSPGQGARGQYF
TRBJ2-1,TRBV25-1,CASTGRSSYNEQSF
TRBJ2-2,TRBV5-6,CASSLVGRNTRELFF
TRBJ2-1,TRBV29-1,CSARQGWAKAAYNEQFF
TRBJ2-7,TRBV28,CASSGRGPLIYEQYF
TRBJ1-1,TRBV7-8,CTSSPLGGDNEAFF
TRBJ1-1,TRBV6-5,CASSLGGATTEAFF
TRBJ2-3,TRBV4-2,CACSPDGGFWDTQYF
TRBJ2-1,TRBV28,CASSAPRLVRDEQFF
TRBJ2-7,TRBV2,CASKTGINACEQYF
TRBJ2-3,TRBV10-3,CAISGTDTQYF
TRBJ2-2,TRBV6-5,CASSYEVDGTGGLFF
TRBJ1-3,TRBV11-2,CASSSTLRGQVVGSGNTIYF
TRBJ2-5,TRBV11-2,CASRSWDSAYQETQYF
TRBJ1-1,TRBV27,CASSFGTATEAFF
TRBJ2-7,TRBV29-1,CSVESRRTSESYKQYF
TRBJ2-3,TRBV6-5,CARSQAGFGTDTQYF
TRBJ2-7,TRBV11-2,CASSLVAGVGLEQYF
TRBJ1-1,TRBV12-3/TRBV12-4,CASSPQQGSTEAFF
TRBJ1-3,TRBV11-2,CASSHTGQGAIIYF
TRBJ2-1,TRBV7-9,CASIDRSGDEQFF
TRBJ2-7,TRBV6-2/TRBV6-3,CASFTPILHSYEQYF
TRBJ2-2,TRBV5-5,CASSFVPGGELFF
TRBJ2-4,TRBV7-3,CASRLTPREAKNIQYF
TRBJ2-1,TRBV11-2,CATGQDRPSYNERFF
TRBJ2-2,TRBV11-2,CAGSSRPAGELFF
TRBJ2-7,TRBV29-1,CSVRNREGYEQCF
TRBJ2-5,TRBV14,CADSQDHAPEYQETQYF
TRBJ2-2,TRBV21-1,CAGPLGSPNTGELFF
TRBJ1-4,TRBV16,CASNRSGATNEKLFF
TRBJ2-7,TRBV5-4,CASTLGTSPEQYF
TRBJ2-7,TRBV10-3,CAISEAGGQGEQYF
TRBJ2-1,TRBV5-1,CTSNLDTGAYNEQFF
TRBJ2-3,TRBV4-1,CANSQAGFTSTETQYF
TRBJ1-2,TRBV29-1,CSILSGDYGYAF
TRBJ1-1,TRBV6-6,CASKYGDTETFF
TRBJ2-7,TRBV5-5,CASSFGRSYEQYF
TRBJ2-5,TRBV15,CATSSRIDSSQETQYF
TRBJ2-1,TRBV10-3,CAISESLRGRDVEQLF
TRBJ1-5,TRBV5-1,CTSSLAPGARGQPQHF
TRBJ1-6,TRBV10-3,CAINSIGGNSPLHF
TRBJ2-2,TRBV11-2,CATSLVGRDTGELFF
TRBJ2-3,TRBV6-6,CARSPAYLTDMQYF
TRBJ1-2,TRBV14,CASSQVGFLNYGYTF
TRBJ1-1,TRBV29-1,CSVDDREGAFF
NA,TRBV11-2,CASSLDLGTWASDTQHF